These 28 T cell receptor beta chains were all obtained from the same sample, sequenced in a study of blood T cells in healthy people across ages. A second about 7 to 12 cycle PCR used barcoded and J-beta primers. One entry per CDR3 protein, called by TCRdb with MiXCR from the 5' RACE reads. The sample carries some 850,000 distinct CDR3 sequences, around a quarter recorded once. This sample also appeared in a second study, on T cells of mothers and their children.

The specimen was blood. Receptors were obtained from a boy between 10 and 17 years old in good health.

A few counts support this clonotype. The chain is built from TRBV29-1 and TRBJ1-3; TRBD1 is a possible D gene (5 bases). V lost 6 bases and J lost 1, with 13 bases in between. There are 14 residues in the CDR3. Per germline, CDR1 SQVTM and CDR2 ANQGSEA. CDR3 in amino acids: CSVARGGSGNTIYF. In DNA, the CDR3 is TGCAGCGTGGCGCGGGGGGGATCTGGAAACACCATATATTTT.

The chain recombines TRBV10-3 with TRBJ1-4, with 9 bases aligning to TRBD1. The V gene end was trimmed by 7 bases and the J gene end by 8 bases; junction bases not matched to a gene: 5. From germline, CDR1 is ENHRY and CDR2 SYGVKD. This CDR3 contains 13 residues. DNA of the CDR3: TGTGCCATCAAGGGGACAGGGAACGAAAAACTGTTTTTT. Its translation: CAIKGTGNEKLFF.

The V and J genes are TRBV12-3 or TRBV12-4 and TRBJ1-2; D is undetermined. The germline V and J ends were trimmed by 0 bases and 4 bases, with 15 bases remaining between them. The CDR3 has 16 residues. CDR3 sequence reads: CASSLAMRWSGYGYTF. CDR3 nucleotide sequence: TGTGCCAGCAGTTTAGCGATGCGGTGGTCAGGCTATGGCTACACCTTC.

There are a few counts of this clonotype. The chain recombines TRBV6-5 with TRBJ2-7; D unclear. The CDR3 runs to 11 residues. Germline V gives CDR1 MNHEY, CDR2 SVGAGI. Trimming left V 2 bases short and J 5 bases short, with 4 bases between. CDR3 in DNA: TGTGCCAGCAGTTACCACCACGAGCAGTACTTC. Translation gives CASSYHHEQYF.

This clonotype was observed a handful of times. The chain is built from TRBV5-1 and TRBJ1-1; D call uncertain. The CDR3 covers 15 residues. CDR1 and CDR2 (germline): SGHRS, YFSETQ. V was trimmed by 4 bases and J by 0 bases, leaving 13 bases between them. The CDR3: CASSSGFTMNTEAFF. The CDR3 nucleotides are TGCGCCAGCAGCAGCGGGTTCACCATGAACACTGAAGCTTTCTTT. Variable domain in full (rest from reference TRBV5-1 and TRBJ1-1): KAGVTQTPRYLIKTRGQQVTLSCSPISGHRSVSWYQQTPGQGLQFLFEYFSETQRNKGNFPGRFSGRQFSNSRSEMNVSTLELGDSALYLCASSSGFTMNTEAFFGQGTRLTVV.

The CDR3 loop is CASGPDRGTETQYF. The CDR3 DNA sequence: TGCGCCAGCGGTCCAGACAGGGGGACGGAGACCCAGTACTTC. V usage is TRBV5-1 and J usage is TRBJ2-5; the match to TRBD1 covers 9 bases. The CDR3 is 14 amino acids. The J segment lost 5 bases and the V segment lost 7 bases, leaving 9 bases of the junction unmatched. Germline V gene lookup returns CDR1 SGHRS and CDR2 YFSETQ.

The chain recombines TRBV24-1 with TRBJ2-5; D might be TRBD2 (5 bases). The length of the CDR3 is 16 residues. CDR1 and CDR2 (germline): KGHDR, SFDVKD. Trimming took off 3 bases at V and 3 bases at J, with 16 bases between the two ends. The CDR3 region is CATSDPGLGGEETQYF. As DNA, the CDR3 is TGTGCCACCAGTGATCCGGGCCTCGGAGGAGAAGAGACCCAGTACTTC.

The V gene is TRBV5-1, the J gene TRBJ2-3; the D gene could be TRBD1 or TRBD2 (5 bases each). This CDR3 is built from 14 residues. Trimming took 0 bases from V and 2 from J, leaving 7 bases between them. Germline assignment: CDR1 SGHRS and CDR2 YFSETQ. The DNA of the CDR3 is TGCGCCAGCAGCTTGGAGGGGACCACAGATACGCAGTATTTT. Translated: CASSLEGTTDTQYF.

This clonotype was recorded a few times. The chain is built from TRBV11-1 and TRBJ2-5; TRBD1 matches 8 bases. J was trimmed by 5 bases and V by 3 bases; bases with no gene match: 23. Germline loops: CDR1 SGHAT, CDR2 FQDESV (reference sequence). The CDR3 length is 20 residues. The CDR3, as DNA: TGTGCCAGCAGCTTCGGCCCTCTAGACATCACGGACAGGGACCGGGAGACCCAGTACTTC. This codes for CASSFGPLDITDRDRETQYF.

This rearrangement joins TRBV3-1 to TRBJ1-6, with unresolved D. Trimming shortened V by 0 bases and J by 7 bases, and 10 bases separated the two germline ends. The CDR3 sequence is 15 residues long. Germline V gene lookup returns CDR1 LGHDT and CDR2 YNNKEL (reference sequence). CDR3 in amino acids: CASSQEPGLNSPLHF. In DNA, the CDR3 is TGTGCCAGCAGCCAAGAGCCGGGATTAAATTCACCCCTCCACTTT. The complete variable domain, with remaining parts taken from reference TRBV3-1 and TRBJ1-6, reads DTAVSQTPKYLVTQMGNDKSIKCEQNLGHDTMYWYKQDSKKFLKIMFSYNNKELIINETVPNRFSPKSPDKAHLNLHINSLELGDSAVYFCASSQEPGLNSPLHFGNGTRLTVT.

The CDR3 coding sequence is TGTGCCAGTAGTTCGGTCCTCTTTGAAGCTTTCTTT. Translated, it gives CASSSVLFEAFF. The rearrangement links TRBV19 to TRBJ1-1; no firm D call. The CDR3 is made up of 12 amino acids. The V and J ends lost 5 bases and 7 bases respectively, with 11 bases between them. Germline assignment: CDR1 LNHDA and CDR2 SQIVND (reference sequence).

V usage is TRBV6-5 and J usage is TRBJ1-4; unclear D gene. V shed 8 bases and J shed 8 bases, with 15 bases lying between them. CDR3 length: 13 residues. The germline gives CDR1 MNHEY, CDR2 SVGAGI. CDR3 nucleotides: TGTGCCAGCGGGGTGGGAGGAGGCGAAAAACTGTTTTTT. Residues: CASGVGGGEKLFF.

This clonotype was detected only a few times. The chain carries TRBV12-3 or TRBV12-4 and TRBJ2-1, with D perhaps assigned TRBD1 or TRBD2 (5 bases each). The length of the CDR3 is 13 residues. The V end was cut by 2 bases, the J end by 6 bases, with 8 bases between. This chain's CDR3 is CASSLPGSNEQFF. In DNA, the CDR3 is TGTGCCAGCAGTTTACCAGGGAGCAATGAGCAGTTCTTC.

The chain links TRBV7-2 to TRBJ2-5, with 13 bases lining up with TRBD2. Gene TRBJ2-1 matches the end of the DNA better, so the J call may be wrong. CDR3 length equals 16 residues. CDR1 SGHTA and CDR2 FQGNSA come from the germline V gene. Here the CDR3 DNA reads TGTGCCAGCAGCTGGTTTGGGACTAGCGGGGTAAATGAGCAGTTCTTC. As protein: CASSWFGTSGVNEQFF.

The J gene is TRBJ1-4, the V gene TRBV6-6, with a weak D call TRBD1 (5 bases). CDR1 MNHNY and CDR2 SVGAGI come from the germline V gene (reference sequence). The length of the CDR3 is 14 residues. V shed 2 bases and J shed 8 bases, with 12 bases lying between them. CDR3 coding DNA: TGTGCCAGCAGTTACGAGGGGAGAAGGGAAAAACTGTTTTTT. Translating gives CASSYEGRREKLFF.

The genes are TRBV19 and TRBJ1-4; D is uncertain. In germline, CDR1 is LNHDA, CDR2 SQIVND (reference sequence). The ends were cut back, 8 bases at V and 6 bases at J, with 22 bases in the middle. The length of the CDR3 is 16 residues. The CDR3 DNA is TGTGCCAGTCAACGGCGCCTAGGGATATCACATGAAAAACTGTTTTTT. Translated, it gives CASQRRLGISHEKLFF.

This clonotype was observed a few times. V and J are TRBV7-3 and TRBJ2-3; 12 bases match TRBD2. Trimming took 5 bases from V and 7 from J; bases not matched to a gene: 7. From germline, CDR1 is SGHTA and CDR2 FQGTGA. CDR3 size: 15 residues. The CDR3 region is CASSPGLAGVNTQYF. In nucleotides, the CDR3 is TGTGCCAGCAGCCCGGGACTAGCGGGCGTCAATACGCAGTATTTT.

This clonotype has just a few counts. The gene calls are TRBV28 and TRBJ2-1; 8 bases align to TRBD1. V gave up 7 bases and J gave up 5 bases; unmatched junction bases: 10. Germline V gene data show CDR1 as MDHEN and CDR2 as SYDVKM. This CDR3 contains 15 residues. The CDR3 sequence: CASKTDREWDNEQFF. The CDR3 nucleotides read TGTGCCAGCAAAACGGACAGGGAATGGGACAATGAGCAGTTCTTC.

The table lists this clonotype with a few counts. In DNA form, the CDR3 reads TGCGCCAGCAGCCAATGGGACACGGGGATCTATGGCTACACCTTC. This translates into CASSQWDTGIYGYTF. The V gene is TRBV4-1, the J gene TRBJ1-2; D is possibly TRBD1 (6 bases). CDR1 is MGHRA, CDR2 YSYEKL, per germline. The CDR3 extends over 15 amino acids. The ends were cut back, 2 bases at V and 4 bases at J, with 14 bases in the middle.

The J gene is TRBJ1-1, the V gene TRBV5-4; 9 positions agree with TRBD1. There are 14 residues in the CDR3. The germline V gene has CDR1 SGHNT and CDR2 YYREEE (reference sequence). Trimming cost V 5 bases and J 3 bases; bases outside gene matches: 5. The CDR3: CASRTGGRDTEAFF. The CDR3 nucleotides read TGTGCCAGCAGGACAGGGGGTCGGGACACTGAAGCTTTCTTT. Supplemented by reference TRBV5-4 and TRBJ1-1, the full variable domain reads ETGVTQSPTHLIKTRGQQVTLRCSSQSGHNTVSWYQQALGQGPQFIFQYYREEENGRGNFPPRFSGLQFPNYSSELNVNALELDDSALYLCASRTGGRDTEAFFGQGTRLTVV.

This clonotype was detected only a few times. The chain links TRBV7-9 to TRBJ1-2; TRBD1 matches 7 bases. The CDR3 runs to 15 residues. CDR1 is SEHNR, CDR2 FQNEAQ, per germline (reference sequence). V shed 1 base and J 6 bases; nucleotides not matched to a gene: 8. The CDR3 loop reads CASSLGTGWENGYTF. The CDR3 coding sequence is TGTGCCAGCAGCTTAGGGACAGGCTGGGAAAATGGCTACACCTTC. The full variable domain, its missing parts supplied by reference TRBV7-9 and TRBJ1-2, is DTGVSQNPRHKITKRGQNVTFRCDPISEHNRLYWYRQTLGQGPEFLTYFQNEAQLEKSRLLSDRFSAERPKGSFSTLEIQRTEQGDSAMYLCASSLGTGWENGYTFGSGTRLTVV.

This clonotype was seen a handful of times. The chain recombines TRBV11-2 with TRBJ2-7, with TRBD1 matching 12 bases. This CDR3 has 16 amino acids. Germline lookup yields CDR1 SGHAT and CDR2 FQNNGV. V lost 5 bases to trimming and J lost 7 bases; unmatched junction nucleotides: 12. Here the CDR3 reads CASSGASGTGGWEQYF. The CDR3 DNA is TGTGCCAGCAGCGGAGCGTCCGGGACAGGGGGCTGGGAGCAGTACTTC.

The chain joins TRBV20-1 to TRBJ2-7; unclear D gene. V was trimmed by 1 base and J by 1 base, leaving 14 bases between them. The CDR3 runs 15 residues. Per germline, CDR1 DFQATT and CDR2 SNEGSKA (reference sequence). The CDR3 coding sequence is TGCAGTGCTAGAGTATGGCGCCCTAGGTCCTACGAGCAGTACTTC. Translated, it gives CSARVWRPRSYEQYF.

The rearrangement links TRBV7-2 to TRBJ2-3; TRBD2 matches at 7 bases. Germline assignment: CDR1 SGHTA and CDR2 FQGNSA. V was pared by 6 bases and J by 3 bases, with 3 bases of the junction left unmatched. This CDR3 spans 13 amino acids. The CDR3 here is CASRRGVTDTQYF. The CDR3 DNA reads TGTGCCAGCAGACGGGGGGTAACAGATACGCAGTATTTT.

This clonotype has only a few counts. V is TRBV24-1 and J is TRBJ2-1, with D tentatively TRBD2 (5 bases). The CDR3 is 13 residues long. Trimming stripped 7 bases from V and 5 bases from J, with 11 bases between. In germline, CDR1 is KGHDR, CDR2 SFDVKD. CDR3 sequence reads: CATSPQADNEQFF. The CDR3 bases are TGTGCCACCAGCCCCCAAGCGGACAATGAGCAGTTCTTC.

This clonotype was recorded many times. This chain links TRBV9 with TRBJ2-4, with 7 bases that match TRBD2. The germline V gene encodes CDR1 SGDLS and CDR2 YYNGEE. Losses at the gene ends were 0 bases for V and 0 bases for J; bases not matched to a gene: 6. This CDR3 is built from 17 residues. CDR3 nucleotides: TGTGCCAGCAGCGTAGGAGCGGGGACTTTAGCCAAAAACATTCAGTACTTC. Protein sequence: CASSVGAGTLAKNIQYF.

V usage is TRBV4-1 and J usage is TRBJ1-5; D perhaps matches TRBD1 (6 bases). V was cut by 1 base and J by 4 bases, with 20 bases left in between. The CDR3 is 18 residues long. CDR1 and CDR2 (germline): MGHRA, YSYEKL. CDR3 amino acids: CASSQGQARDAGNQPQHF. The CDR3, as DNA: TGCGCCAGCAGCCAAGGACAGGCTCGCGATGCGGGGAATCAGCCCCAGCATTTT.

The chain combines TRBV20-1 with TRBJ2-5, with TRBD2 matching 7 bases. The CDR3 totals 17 residues. The ends lost 1 base at V and 1 base at J; junction bases unmatched: 12. Germline V gives CDR1 DFQATT, CDR2 SNEGSKA (reference sequence). CDR3 residues: CSARGPGLAVLQETQYF. The CDR3 DNA is TGCAGTGCTAGAGGTCCTGGCCTAGCGGTACTCCAAGAGACCCAGTACTTC.